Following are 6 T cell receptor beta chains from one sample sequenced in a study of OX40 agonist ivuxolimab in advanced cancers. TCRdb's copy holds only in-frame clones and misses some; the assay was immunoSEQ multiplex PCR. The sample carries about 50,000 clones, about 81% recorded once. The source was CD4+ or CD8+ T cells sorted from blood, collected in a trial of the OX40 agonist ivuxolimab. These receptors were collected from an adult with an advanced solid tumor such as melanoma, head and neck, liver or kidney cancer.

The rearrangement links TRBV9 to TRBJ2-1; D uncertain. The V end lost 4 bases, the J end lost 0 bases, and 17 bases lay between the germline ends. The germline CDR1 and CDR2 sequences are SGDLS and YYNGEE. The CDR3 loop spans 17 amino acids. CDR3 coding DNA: TGTGCCAGCAGCCAACCCGGTGACCTCAGCTCCTACAATGAGCAGTTCTTC. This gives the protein CASSQPGDLSSYNEQFF.

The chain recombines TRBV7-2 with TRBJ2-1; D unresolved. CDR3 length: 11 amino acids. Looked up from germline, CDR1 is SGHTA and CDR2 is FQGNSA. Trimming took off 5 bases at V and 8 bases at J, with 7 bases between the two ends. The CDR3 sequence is CASSPIYEQFF. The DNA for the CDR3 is TGTGCCAGCAGCCCAATTTATGAGCAGTTCTTC.

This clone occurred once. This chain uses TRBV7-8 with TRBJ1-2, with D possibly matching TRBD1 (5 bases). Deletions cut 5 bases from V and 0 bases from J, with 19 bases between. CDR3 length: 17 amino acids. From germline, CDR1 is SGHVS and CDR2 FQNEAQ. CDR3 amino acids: CASSPPRREGPNYGYTF. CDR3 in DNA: TGTGCCAGCAGCCCCCCGAGGAGGGAGGGGCCTAACTATGGCTACACCTTC.

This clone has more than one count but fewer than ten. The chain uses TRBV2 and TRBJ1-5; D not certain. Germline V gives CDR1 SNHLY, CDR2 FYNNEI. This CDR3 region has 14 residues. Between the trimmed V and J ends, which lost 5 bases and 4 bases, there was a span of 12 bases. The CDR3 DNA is TGTGCCAGCAGTCCGGCCACTCAAAATCAGCCCCAGCATTTT. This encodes CASSPATQNQPQHF.

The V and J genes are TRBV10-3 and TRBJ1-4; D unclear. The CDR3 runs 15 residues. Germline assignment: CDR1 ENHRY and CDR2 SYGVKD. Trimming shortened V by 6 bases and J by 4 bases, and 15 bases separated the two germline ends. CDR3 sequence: CAIRESGSDNEKLFF. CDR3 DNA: TGTGCCATCAGAGAATCGGGGAGCGATAATGAAAAACTGTTTTTT.

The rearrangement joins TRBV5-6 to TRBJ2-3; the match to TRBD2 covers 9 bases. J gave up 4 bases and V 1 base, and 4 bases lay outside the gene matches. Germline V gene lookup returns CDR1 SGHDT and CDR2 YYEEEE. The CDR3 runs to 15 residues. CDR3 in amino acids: CASSLIAGVADTQYF. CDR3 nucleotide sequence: TGTGCCAGCAGCTTGATAGCGGGAGTGGCAGATACGCAGTATTTT.